The text below deals with one T cell receptor (beta chain). Using immunoSEQ multiplex PCR, the repertoire was profiled, and TCRdb retains in-frame clones only, with some absent. This sample carries 200,000 or so clones, roughly 80% of them seen once, and the ten largest clones take 4% to 5.5%. This record belongs to a study of blood T cell repertoires in COVID-19. Study information: The samples span acute and convalescent COVID-19 from the United States, Italy and Spain.

Germline assignment: CDR1 KGHSH and CDR2 LQKENI. CDR3 length: 16 residues. Losses at the gene ends were 5 bases for V and 5 bases for J; bases not matched to a gene: 9. The chain recombines TRBV18 with TRBJ2-5; 12 nucleotides agree with TRBD2. The sequence came from a human donor in a cohort sampled during active COVID-19. What was sequenced was peripheral blood. The CDR3 loop is CASSVTTSGRRETQYF. The DNA for the CDR3 is TGTGCCAGCTCAGTAACAACTAGCGGGAGGCGGGAGACCCAGTACTTC.